Detailed here is one T cell receptor (beta chain). What this receptor recognizes is not known. Base-call qualities are not available, and no considerably larger clone is one nucleotide away. The CDR1 and CDR2 encoded by the germline V gene are SGHTA and FQGTGA. The germline ends are 5 bases apart after V is trimmed by 2 bases and J by 9 bases. The CDR3 covers 11 residues, taking in both the cysteine and the phenylalanine. Of all the DNA, just the CDR3 is kept, 33 bases in frame from base 1. Library creation used the immunoSEQ multiplex PCR assay. RNA was extracted from all samples and reverse transcribed into cDNA as template for TCR sequencing. First-strand cDNA was synthesized using SuperScript III with a 2:1 mix of oligo-dT and random hexamers. A synthetic immune receptor repertoire was used to assess amplification bias, and residual bias was removed computationally. Concerning the study's data processing: After raw reads were preprocessed to remove errors, the CDR3 was defined following IMGT conventions as running from the conserved cysteine to phenylalanine. Clonality was computed by normalizing Shannon entropy by log2 of the number of productive unique TCRs and subtracting the result from 1. Whether scalp clones were CD4 or CD8 was inferred by matching scalp TCRbeta sequences against CD4 and CD8 repertoires sorted from blood. Held by TCRdb, this immuneACCESS table contains in-frame sequences only and omits some clones. Under half of the omission traces to an unresolved V gene where checked; the cause of the rest is unknown. That table gives V, J and clone size, and the DNA gave D and trimming. The sample yields about 210,000 clones; approximately 57% were counted once. The top ten clones comprise around 1.5% of the sample.

Per the publication, the time point label means: four to five weeks on oral tofacitinib. The sample's treatment or condition, from its label and the paper: oral pan-JAK inhibitor, 5-10 mg twice daily. Lesional scalp punch biopsies and peripheral blood were collected from alopecia areata patients. PBMCs were separated by density centrifugation and stained for CD3, CD4 and CD8, after which CD4+ and CD8+ T cells were sorted on a FACSAria. The data stem from a study of CD8+ T cells in alopecia areata (dated by TCRdb to 2017 to 2018). Looking at the study overall: Treated patients were enrolled in an open-label pilot trial of oral tofacitinib at 5 to 10 mg twice daily for moderate-to-severe alopecia areata. Tofacitinib was administered for 6 to 18 months, and 6 months of follow-up off drug were then conducted to assess delayed response and recurrence. In treated patients, disease severity was measured using the SALT score, which gives the percentage of scalp surface area affected. In both human patients and the C3H/HeJ mouse model, the study applied high-throughput TCRbeta sequencing to look at T cell clonal expansion in alopecia areata. On the human side, TCRbeta sequencing was run on scalp tissue and on sorted CD4+ and CD8+ peripheral blood T cells from healthy controls and from alopecia areata patients with either patchy or totalis/universalis disease. Patients on tofacitinib were biopsied at baseline and after 4 and 24 weeks of treatment, and several of the patients also had a later scalp biopsy. Scalp clonality was compared among normal scalp (n=4), patchy alopecia areata scalp (n=8), and alopecia totalis/universalis scalp (n=8). The RNA source kit depended on sample type: the PAXgene miRNA kit for fixed scalp, the miRNeasy kit for PBMCs, and the RNeasy kit for mouse skin. TCRbeta CDR3 regions were amplified by immunoSEQ multiplex PCR with 35 Vbeta forward and 13 Jbeta reverse primers. What the research found in general, with its limitations: Tofacitinib significantly decreased scalp clonality and the number of expanded CD8+ clones among the top 100 scalp clones. Scalp TCR repertoire analysis is complicated because resident alphabeta T cells in normal human skin are also sequenced, whereas mouse skin is dominated by gammadelta T cells. Compared with mice, TCR sequences shared between patients were less clear, possibly partly because of HLA diversity across the patient population. Because the treated cohort was small and had just a single nonresponder, larger studies are needed to establish links between baseline CD8+ expansion and response. During tofacitinib treatment, many expanded lesional clones remained in scalp and blood, and this persistence may partly explain relapse after treatment is stopped. Compared with normal scalp, lesional scalp, particularly in alopecia totalis/universalis, had higher clonality and more expanded CD8+ clones, which suggests antigenic drive.

The rearrangement joined TRBV7-3 to TRBJ2-1; the D gene is not confidently resolved. This TCR was recovered from a human donor with alopecia areata. Material: CD4+ T cells sorted from blood, obtained at week 4, from a patient treated with tofacitinib. This receptor has the CDR3 CASSLGSEQFF. The bases are TGTGCCAGCAGCTTAGGTTCTGAGCAGTTCTTC.